Given below is one T cell receptor (beta chain) in context. Its antigen remains undetermined. This sample was included in a study of cytomegalovirus exposure and HLA in healthy donors (dated by TCRdb to the late 2010s). About the full investigation: An earlier analysis of several hundred of the donors reported about 260 Gb of sequence data and about 120 million unique TCR beta sequences obtained from about 179 million T cells. About 320 gigabases of sequencing data and 70 million to 100 million unique TCR sequences were included in an early release covering roughly 700 HLA-typed donors. Of the 350 to 450 genotyped donors, less than 85% were placed in the genetic ancestry cluster associated with self-reported Caucasian donors. The aim of the study was to test whether cataloging public T cell receptors could identify signatures of past pathogen exposure. The T cell repertoires of 666 subjects were profiled by immunosequencing and related to cytomegalovirus serostatus. Besides the first cohort of about 730 subjects, a separate validation cohort made up of 120 or so different subjects was used. To predict cytomegalovirus infection status, the study combined high-throughput TCR immunosequencing, statistical association of individual TCRs with disease status, and machine learning. To study patterns of TCR occurrence, a later analysis re-analyzed previously published TCR beta repertoires from several hundred donors and added high-resolution HLA genotyping. Rather than using new phenotypic data, the later analysis identified candidate immune exposures from TCR beta sequences and from how often those sequences occurred across donors. To decide whether each TCR beta V gene segment behaved as functional or pseudogenic, an earlier analysis of some 600 of the donors relied on high-throughput TCR beta sequencing. Donor age, sex, ethnicity and CMV serostatus were collected together with the repertoire data. A later genetic analysis used genome-wide SNP genotypes for about 65% of the 666 donors, treating that subset as a discovery cohort. Every discovery cohort repertoire had been produced on one sequencing platform. HLA typing covered class I and class II loci at four-digit resolution. Typing coverage varied by locus: roughly 620-630 donors for A, B, C, DRB1 and DQB1; roughly 500 for DQA1; more than 600 for DPA1; approximately 470 for DPB1. Because of strong linkage in the cohort, roughly five DR-DQ haplotypes were treated as single units for association and clustering. Across 300 to 500 genotyped donors of the cohort, an average of roughly 250,000 unique TCR beta nucleotide sequences per donor were sequenced, and roughly 18% of those sequences were non-productive. Study-level results and caveats: A further reported finding was that TCR beta sequences accurately predicted the HLA-A and HLA-B alleles for most subjects in the first cohort. A cluster of highly shared sequence variants was judged likely to represent a technical artifact of the sequencing pipeline. Because counts were too low, seventeen rarely observed V segments, including chromosome 9 orphons, were left out of the earlier analysis of 587 of the donors. Because some donors lacked HLA typing at each locus, the association tests relied only on the typed subset. A later analysis found that TCR association rates varied across HLA loci, with DRB1 alleles showing the most associated TCRs and HLA-C alleles the fewest. The cohort was sequenced for TCR beta chains only, and without alpha or paired-chain data the features that could be detected were limited. At a false discovery rate of 0.05, a later analysis linked some 17,000 TCR beta sequences to specific HLA alleles. Across donors, most TCR sequences were observed very rarely, whereas some public TCRs were present in many individuals. When HLA alleles, especially DR and DQ, strongly co-occurred, attributing TCR associations to individual alleles was difficult. The classifier was reported to diagnose cytomegalovirus status with high specificity and sensitivity in both the original and validation cohorts. Compared with the roughly 700-donor mean, donors in an Asian-associated ancestry cluster had fewer N-insertions in productive TCRs, according to a later genetic analysis. An earlier analysis of roughly 570 of the donors showed that most TCR beta V segments appeared in productive rearrangements either about 90% or about 30% of the time, which broadly matched IMGT annotations. Presence/absence analyses assumed roughly uniform sequencing depth across donors, an assumption that may not hold. A later analysis reported that several top co-occurrence clusters appeared linked to parvovirus B19, influenza, CMV and Epstein-Barr virus. In the study, 164 TCR beta chains were listed as associated with cytomegalovirus. Most CMV-associated TCR beta chains appeared to be HLA-restricted in a later analysis, and the HLA associations seemed to be driven largely by CMV exposure. The authors suggested that the approach could potentially be generalized to other disease states and immunological phenotypes. Some IMGT-functional V segments, including TRBV6-2 and TRBV6-3, could not be distinguished by the 87-base-pair reads and were therefore excluded. A few of the identified cytomegalovirus-associated TCR beta chains were confirmed in vitro to be specific for cytomegalovirus antigens. Correlated functional status among segregating V segments might be attributable to linkage disequilibrium, but an unknown experimental factor could not be ruled out. In a later genetic analysis, a missense DCLRE1C variant was associated with V-gene and J-gene trimming of TCR beta chains, and the association was replicated in an independent cohort. Compared with equally common non-associated chains, HLA-associated TCR beta chains in a later analysis were more clonally expanded and had lower generation probabilities. Immune exposure information for the cohort was limited to CMV serostatus.

Reading from cysteine to phenylalanine, the CDR3 counts 15 amino acids. The retained sequence is limited to the CDR3, 45 bases, with the frame set at the first base. Here V drops 3 bases and J drops 4 bases, and the junction holds 4 bases not matched to any gene. CDR1 and CDR2 (SGHRS, YFSETQ) derive from the germline V gene. In total, roughly 710 healthy bone marrow donors made up the cohort. At the time of sampling, all cohort members were nominally healthy, though unrecorded immune exposures were likely present. The donor was CMV seronegative and was included in the group of around 320 seronegative cohort members. A peripheral blood sample was collected from each donor, and TCR beta sequencing was performed on peripheral blood mononuclear cells. Genomic DNA was extracted from the blood cell samples with the Qiagen DNeasy Blood Extraction Kit. The library was produced with the immunoSEQ multiplex PCR assay. A mixture of 60 forward primers for TCR Vbeta segments and 13 reverse primers for TCR Jbeta segments was used in the multiplex PCR. The CDR3 region of rearranged TCR beta genes was amplified from genomic DNA by a multiplex PCR assay. The amplified TCR beta libraries were sequenced on the Illumina HiSeq System as 87-base-pair reads. The authors processed their data as follows. In a later analysis, tens of millions of unique TCR beta chains were counted across the 690 or so repertoires, and around 10 million of these chains were shared by at least two donors. Raw reads were error-corrected and collapsed into unique sequences by a nearest-neighbor algorithm in which closely related sequences were merged to remove PCR and sequencing errors. Alignment of CDR3 sequences to IMGT reference sequences was used to assign V, D and J gene segments. For a sequence to be retained, a match of at least six nucleotides to both a V gene segment and a J gene segment was required. A rearrangement counted as productive if the CDR3 had no stop codons and remained in frame with V and J, and every other rearrangement counted as non-productive. Following IMGT convention, CDR3 was defined as the stretch from the second conserved V-encoded cysteine up to the conserved J-encoded phenylalanine. The earlier analysis of 587 of the donors excluded sequences that lacked an unambiguous match to a single V gene segment. In an earlier analysis of some 590 of the donors, a V segment was called functional when productive rearrangements were above 56.7%, and segregating when the standard deviation between donors exceeded 5%. A statistical classification framework was built to diagnose cytomegalovirus status from the catalog of TCR beta chain sequences. V and J gene assignment, in a later analysis, came from comparing TCR nucleotide sequences with IMGT/GENE-DB human TR gene sequences. A later analysis assigned CDR3 sequences and most-parsimonious VDJ recombination scenarios with the TCRdist pipeline. In a later analysis, each TCR beta chain was defined by its CDR3 amino acid sequence together with its V-gene family, and reads without a unique V-gene family were excluded. A later analysis removed 500 to 600 highly shared, low-generation-probability nucleotide sequences to deal with suspected cross-contamination and a sequencing artifact. A later analysis calculated a clonal expansion index for each public chain from normalized within-repertoire ranks of inferred template counts. In a later analysis, generation probabilities were computed using a VDJ recombination model fitted to out-of-frame rearrangements, and the results were checked against IGoR. Hypergeometric tests were used in a later analysis to score TCR-TCR, TCR-HLA and TCR-CMV co-occurrence, with a repertoire-size bias correction applied to the TCR pairs. False discovery rates were estimated in a later analysis by permuting HLA or CMV assignments 20 times. A later analysis grouped co-occurring TCRs with DBSCAN, adding TCRdist sequence similarity when clustering within HLA-allele-positive subsets. Repertoires with fewer than 30,000 or more than 120,000 public chains were left out of co-occurrence clustering, as were about 5 repertoires with anomalous nucleotide sharing. TCRdb holds this immuneACCESS table with in-frame rearrangements only. Some clones are missing; in checked studies, unresolved V genes explain under half, and the rest has no known cause. Clone size and V and J calls were adopted from that table, with D and trimming inferred from the DNA. The sample's clone listing holds about 160,000 clones. Roughly 1.3% of the sample goes to the ten largest clones.

The sequencing sample was made of PBMCs. This sequence uses TRBV5-1 and TRBJ1-6; TRBD1 lines up with 7 middle nucleotides. The TCR comes from a woman aged 60-70 years in good health and CMV-seronegative. The DNA sequence is given as TGCGCCAGCAGCTCAGGACAGGATTATAATTCACCCCTCCACTTT. This encodes CASSSGQDYNSPLHF.